The present TCR beta chain was sequenced within a study of metastatic and nonmetastatic thyroid tumors. Study background: Repertoires were compared across blood and tumor or nodule tissue from malignant and benign thyroid patients. General observations from the study: Significantly greater TCR beta diversity was reportedly found in malignant thyroid tumors than in benign nodules (in blood and tumor).

Trimming took 4 bases from V and 7 from J, leaving 10 bases between them. Germline CDR1 is SEHNR and CDR2 is FQNEAQ (reference sequence). There are 13 residues in the CDR3. Patients underwent thyroid surgery, and none had received any treatment before it. This clone came up many times. Antigen: not known. TCRdb re-called the PCR reads with MiXCR. The table shows some 31,000 clones, with roughly a fifth occurring only once. The sample was blood. This rearrangement joins TRBV7-9 to TRBJ2-2; D gene uncertain. The clonotype comes from a female donor with papillary thyroid cancer or a benign thyroid nodule (not recorded which). Some clones in this sample may be carry-over from other donors' samples. CDR3 nucleotides: TGTGCCAGCAGCTACGACTCCGGCGGGGAGCTGTTTTTT. As protein: CASSYDSGGELFF. Together with reference TRBV7-9 and TRBJ2-2, the CDR3 gives the full variable domain: DTGVSQNPRHKITKRGQNVTFRCDPISEHNRLYWYRQTLGQGPEFLTYFQNEAQLEKSRLLSDRFSAERPKGSFSTLEIQRTEQGDSAMYLCASSYDSGGELFFGEGSRLTVL.